This TCR beta chain was sequenced during a study of OX40 agonist ivuxolimab in advanced cancers. The CDR3 is made up of 13 amino acids. Germline V gives CDR1 MDHEN, CDR2 SYDVKM. V lost 7 bases to trimming and J lost 3 bases, with 10 bases between them. Using immunoSEQ multiplex PCR, the repertoire was profiled, and TCRdb retains in-frame clones only, with some absent. Among about 100,000 clones listed, approximately 84% were seen once. The chain couples TRBV28 to TRBJ1-5, with D unresolved. The material was CD4+ or CD8+ T cells sorted from blood, obtained in a trial of the OX40 agonist ivuxolimab. The clonotype was recovered from an adult with an advanced solid tumor such as melanoma, head and neck, liver or kidney cancer. The CDR3 sequence: CASMAGVNQPQHF. CDR3 DNA sequence: TGTGCCAGCATGGCAGGAGTCAATCAGCCCCAGCATTTT.